These 32 T cell receptor beta chains were sequenced from one sample in a study of blood T cell repertoires in COVID-19. Some clones are missing from TCRdb's copy, which holds only in-frame ones; the method was immunoSEQ multiplex PCR. Among 30,000 or so clones listed, about 83% were seen once. Sequencing was done on a sample of peripheral blood. These receptors all come from a man aged 45 to 65 with acute or convalescent COVID-19.

The V and J genes are TRBV4-1 and TRBJ2-7; TRBD2 matches 13 bases. V was pared by 6 bases and J by 3 bases, with 5 bases of the junction left unmatched. This CDR3 spans 15 amino acids. Per the germline V gene, CDR1 is MGHRA and CDR2 is YSYEKL. CDR3 in DNA: TGCGCCAGCAGTCGACTAGCGGGGGGCAACTACGAGCAGTACTTC. Translating gives CASSRLAGGNYEQYF.

The rearrangement links TRBV27 to TRBJ2-7; D is perhaps TRBD1 (5 bases). This CDR3 has 16 residues. The V and J ends lost 5 bases and 5 bases respectively, with 22 bases between them. Germline V gives CDR1 MNHEY, CDR2 SMNVEV (reference sequence). As DNA, the CDR3 is TGTGCCAGCAGTCCGTTAGCCATGCAGGGTTCCCACGAGCAGTACTTC. Translating it yields CASSPLAMQGSHEQYF.

This clone has only one observation. The chain is built from TRBV3-1 (or the pseudogene TRBV3-2) and TRBJ2-7; possible D gene TRBD2, 7 bases. Deletions cut 4 bases from V and 4 bases from J, with 17 bases between. This CDR3 is 15 amino acids long. In germline, CDR1 is LGHDT, CDR2 YNNKEL (reference sequence). The CDR3 loop is CASSPAAGASYEQYF. For the CDR3, the DNA is TGTGCCAGCAGCCCCGCCGCGGGGGCCTCTTACGAGCAGTACTTC.

The V gene is TRBV5-5, the J gene TRBJ2-3, with TRBD2 identical over 10 bases. Germline assignment: CDR1 SGHKS and CDR2 YYEKEE (reference sequence). V shed 2 bases, J shed 6 bases, and the junction held 6 bases outside the gene matches. This CDR3 region has 15 residues. This chain's CDR3 is CASSFRLAGGDTQYF. CDR3 DNA: TGTGCCAGCAGCTTCCGACTAGCGGGTGGGGATACGCAGTATTTT.

This clone came up a few times. The chain has TRBV6-5 and TRBJ1-1; TRBD1 matches 8 bases. V trimming: 5 bases; J trimming: 3 bases; junction bases outside the gene matches: 2. Germline assignment: CDR1 MNHEY and CDR2 SVGAGI. This CDR3 has 13 residues. CDR3 in amino acids: CASSNRGDTEAFF. As DNA, the CDR3 is TGTGCCAGCAGTAACAGGGGGGACACTGAAGCTTTCTTT.

V gene TRBV6-1 combines with J gene TRBJ1-2; possibly TRBD1 for D (5 bases). Germline CDR1 reads MNHNS; CDR2 reads SASEGT. V dropped 3 bases and J dropped 0 bases, with 8 bases sitting between them. The CDR3 extends over 14 amino acids. The CDR3 spells CASSDGQANYGYTF. For the CDR3, the DNA is TGTGCCAGCAGTGATGGACAAGCTAACTATGGCTACACCTTC.

V is TRBV3-1 (or the pseudogene TRBV3-2) and J is TRBJ1-1, with 7 nucleotides matching TRBD1. This CDR3 spans 16 amino acids. The germline CDR1 and CDR2 sequences are LGHDT and YNNKEL (reference sequence). The J segment lost 6 bases and the V segment lost 0 bases, leaving 10 bases of the junction unmatched. The CDR3 here is CASSQERGRLSPEAFF. The CDR3 bases are TGTGCCAGCAGCCAAGAGAGGGGGCGGTTATCCCCTGAAGCTTTCTTT.

The chain links TRBV28 to TRBJ2-1; 11 bases line up with TRBD2. V lost 6 bases, J lost 5 bases, and 9 bases stayed unmatched. This CDR3 has 16 residues. From germline, CDR1 is MDHEN and CDR2 SYDVKM. For the CDR3, the DNA is TGTGCCAGCAGCATAGCCGGACTAGCGGGTAACAATGAGCAGTTCTTC. Its protein is CASSIAGLAGNNEQFF.

This rearrangement joins TRBV25-1 to TRBJ2-5, with TRBD2 matching 12 bases. CDR3 size: 17 residues. The germline gives CDR1 MGHDK, CDR2 SYGVNS. The V gene end was trimmed by 2 bases and the J gene end by 5 bases; junction bases not matched to a gene: 9. The CDR3 reads CASSEPGLAGSGETQYF. The CDR3 nucleotides are TGTGCCAGCAGTGAACCGGGACTAGCGGGTAGTGGGGAGACCCAGTACTTC.

V usage is TRBV5-1 and J usage is TRBJ2-5, with 11 nucleotides matching TRBD1. CDR1 is SGHRS, CDR2 YFSETQ, per germline. The CDR3 totals 14 residues. Trimming removed 4 bases from V and 1 base from J; junction bases left unmatched: 0. CDR3 nucleotide sequence: TGCGCCAGCAGCGGACAGGGGGCCCAAGAGACCCAGTACTTC. Translating gives CASSGQGAQETQYF.

This clone was seen a single time. The chain joins TRBV5-1 to TRBJ2-1; TRBD2 matches 8 bases. The CDR3 is 17 amino acids. Germline values: CDR1 SGHRS, CDR2 YFSETQ. The V and J ends lost 4 bases and 10 bases, in that order; junction bases with no gene match: 19. CDR3 amino acids: CASSPTHLKRGRIEQFF. As DNA, the CDR3 is TGCGCCAGCAGCCCGACACACCTTAAGCGGGGGCGGATAGAGCAGTTCTTC.

The chain has TRBV19 and TRBJ1-4; TRBD1 matches at 10 bases. The CDR3 spans 14 residues. V was clipped by 6 bases and J by 8 bases; unmatched bases: 6. Germline assignment: CDR1 LNHDA and CDR2 SQIVND (reference sequence). DNA for the CDR3: TGTGCCAGTAGAACGGGACAGGGGCACGAAAAACTGTTTTTT. Protein sequence: CASRTGQGHEKLFF.

The genes are TRBV5-1 and TRBJ2-7; TRBD1 aligns across 7 bases. V lost 4 bases, J lost 6 bases, and 10 bases stayed unmatched. The CDR3 is made up of 14 amino acids. CDR1 is SGHRS and CDR2 is YFSETQ in the germline V gene. The CDR3 loop reads CASSPQGETGEQYF. In nucleotides, the CDR3 is TGCGCCAGCAGCCCCCAGGGGGAGACGGGCGAGCAGTACTTC.

This chain connects TRBV28 to TRBJ1-2, with D maybe TRBD1 (5 bases). The germline gives CDR1 MDHEN, CDR2 SYDVKM. The length of the CDR3 is 12 residues. Deletions cut 4 bases from V and 6 bases from J, with 9 bases between. Written as DNA, the CDR3 is TGTGCCAGCAGTTCCCAGGGCCATGGCTACACCTTC. Its protein is CASSSQGHGYTF.

The V gene is TRBV18, the J gene TRBJ2-7, with D unclear. CDR3 length: 18 amino acids. Germline CDR1 is KGHSH and CDR2 is LQKENI. The V end was cut by 3 bases, the J end by 1 base, with 22 bases between. CDR3 DNA: TGTGCCAGCTCACCTAACTCTAACAGCCGCCTTTCTTCCTACGAGCAGTACTTC. Encoded protein: CASSPNSNSRLSSYEQYF.

CDR3 DNA: TGTGCCAGCAGCTTAGTAGCTACTAGCGGTGGGGATACGCAGTATTTT. Translating it yields CASSLVATSGGDTQYF. The chain carries TRBV7-6 and TRBJ2-3; 8 bases map to TRBD2. Germline V lookup: CDR1 SGHVS, CDR2 FNYEAQ. CDR3 size: 16 residues. Trimming removed 1 base from V and 6 bases from J; junction bases left unmatched: 9.

This chain connects TRBV5-1 to TRBJ1-1; TRBD1 is a possible D gene (6 bases). This CDR3 has 16 amino acids. The V end was cut by 0 bases, the J end by 0 bases, with 12 bases between. Germline CDR1 SGHRS, CDR2 YFSETQ. For the CDR3, the DNA is TGCGCCAGCAGCTTGGGAAACCCAGGGGTGAACACTGAAGCTTTCTTT. The encoded protein is CASSLGNPGVNTEAFF.

The rearrangement joins TRBV7-9 to TRBJ1-3, with 8 bases identical to TRBD1. Germline CDR1 SEHNR, CDR2 FQNEAQ (reference sequence). After removal of 1 base from V and 0 bases from J, the junction contained 2 bases not matched to a gene. The CDR3 covers 16 residues. CDR3 region: CASSLGTGHSGNTIYF. Here the CDR3 DNA reads TGTGCCAGCAGCTTAGGGACAGGGCACTCTGGAAACACCATATATTTT.

This chain joins TRBV5-5 and TRBJ2-4; 8 positions match TRBD2. The germline V gene has CDR1 SGHKS and CDR2 YYEKEE (reference sequence). The CDR3 loop spans 14 amino acids. Trimming removed 4 bases from V and 6 bases from J; junction bases left unmatched: 6. The CDR3 region has the DNA TGTGCCAGCAGCCCCCGGGGGGGCTTAAACATTCAGTACTTC. Translation gives CASSPRGGLNIQYF. Together with reference TRBV5-5 and TRBJ2-4, the CDR3 gives the full variable domain: DAGVTQSPTHLIKTRGQQVTLRCSPISGHKSVSWYQQVLGQGPQFIFQYYEKEERGRGNFPDRFSARQFPNYSSELNVNALLLGDSALYLCASSPRGGLNIQYFGAGTRLSVL.

This clone was picked up one time. V and J are TRBV5-5 and TRBJ2-1; 9 positions agree with TRBD1. V was pared by 4 bases and J by 2 bases, with 16 bases of the junction left unmatched. Germline V CDR1 and CDR2: SGHKS, YYEKEE (reference sequence). The CDR3 sequence is 19 residues long. The CDR3 region is CASSGKGQGQTLTYNEQFF. In nucleotides, the CDR3 is TGTGCCAGCAGCGGAAAGGGACAGGGCCAAACCTTAACCTACAATGAGCAGTTCTTC.

The chain couples TRBV11-2 to TRBJ2-5, with D perhaps TRBD2 (5 bases). Germline CDR1 and CDR2: SGHAT and FQNNGV. The CDR3 extends over 14 amino acids. V was trimmed by 0 bases and J by 2 bases, leaving 7 bases between them. In nucleotides, the CDR3 is TGTGCCAGCAGCTTAGAACGGGGACAAGAGACCCAGTACTTC. Amino acids: CASSLERGQETQYF.

This clone was observed a single time. The chain couples TRBV14 to TRBJ2-2, with D perhaps matching TRBD1 (6 bases). CDR3 length: 20 amino acids. V lost 1 base to trimming and J lost 5 bases, with 26 bases between them. Germline V lookup: CDR1 SGHDN, CDR2 FVKESK. In DNA form, the CDR3 reads TGTGCCAGCAGCCAAGTATATGAGGAGGCAGGGGCGTTTCTTACCGGGGAGCTGTTTTTT. Amino acid sequence: CASSQVYEEAGAFLTGELFF.

This chain uses TRBV28 with TRBJ2-1; possibly TRBD2 for D (6 bases). V was shortened by 3 bases and J by 5 bases, with 11 bases between the two germline ends. The germline CDR1 and CDR2 sequences are MDHEN and SYDVKM. This CDR3 region has 14 residues. The CDR3 sequence is CASSFRESHNEQFF. The CDR3 nucleotides are TGTGCCAGCAGTTTCCGGGAGAGTCACAATGAGCAGTTCTTC.

The V call is TRBV7-3, the J call TRBJ2-1; weak D call: TRBD1 (6 bases). The CDR3 extends over 15 amino acids. The germline CDR1 and CDR2 sequences are SGHTA and FQGTGA. The V gene lost 4 bases and the J gene lost 2 bases, with 12 bases spanning the gap. The CDR3 is CASSSTGTPYNEQFF. CDR3 sequence (DNA): TGTGCCAGCAGCTCAACCGGGACACCCTACAATGAGCAGTTCTTC.

The J gene is TRBJ2-3, the V gene TRBV5-6; D possibly corresponds to TRBD2 (5 bases). This CDR3 is built from 17 residues. Germline lookup yields CDR1 SGHDT and CDR2 YYEEEE. V was trimmed by 4 bases and J by 0 bases, leaving 18 bases between them. CDR3 sequence reads: CASSPVSAPGSTDTQYF. CDR3 sequence (DNA): TGTGCCAGCAGCCCCGTGTCGGCCCCGGGGAGCACAGATACGCAGTATTTT.

The CDR3 DNA reads as TGTGCCAGTAACAGGGGTCGCAATCAGCCCCAGCATTTT. Its translation: CASNRGRNQPQHF. The chain links TRBV19 to TRBJ1-5; 7 bases are a match to TRBD1. The CDR3 extends over 13 amino acids. J gave up 2 bases and V 7 bases, and 2 bases lay outside the gene matches. Looked up from germline, CDR1 is LNHDA and CDR2 is SQIVND (reference sequence).

V is TRBV7-8 and J is TRBJ1-3, with D maybe TRBD1 (6 bases). The ends were cut back, 5 bases at V and 4 bases at J, with 15 bases in the middle. The CDR3 is 15 residues long. In germline, CDR1 is SGHVS, CDR2 FQNEAQ. The CDR3 region has the DNA TGTGCCAGCAGCCAGATTACAGGGAAGGGAAACACCATATATTTT. Residues: CASSQITGKGNTIYF.

The sample holds a few counts of this clone. The J gene is TRBJ2-7, the V gene TRBV6-2 or TRBV6-3, with D tentatively TRBD2 (5 bases). Deletions cut 2 bases from V and 2 bases from J, with 13 bases between. This CDR3 region has 15 residues. From germline, CDR1 is MNHEY and CDR2 SVGEGT. Written as DNA, the CDR3 is TGTGCCAGCAGTTACGGAAGGACTTCTACCTACGAGCAGTACTTC. Its translation: CASSYGRTSTYEQYF.

The chain has TRBV25-1 and TRBJ2-1; D ambiguous. Germline CDR1 is MGHDK and CDR2 is SYGVNS. The CDR3 runs to 13 residues. Between the trimmed V and J ends, which lost 3 bases and 7 bases, there was a span of 10 bases. CDR3 sequence reads: CASSEISENEQFF. The CDR3 DNA reads as TGTGCCAGCAGTGAGATCAGTGAAAATGAGCAGTTCTTC.

A remark on this clone: Other DNA sequences in this sample translate to the same CDR3. The rearrangement uses TRBV6-5 and TRBJ1-1; D remains ambiguous. This CDR3 contains 14 residues. Germline-derived CDR1 and CDR2 are MNHEY and SVGAGI. V lost 0 bases, J lost 1 base, and 6 bases lay in between. The CDR3 nucleotides are TGTGCCAGCAGTTACTCGACTGGGAACACTGAAGCTTTCTTT. Residues: CASSYSTGNTEAFF.

The sample holds a few counts of this clone. The V call is TRBV19, the J call TRBJ1-3, with D uncertain. Per germline, CDR1 LNHDA and CDR2 SQIVND (reference sequence). V shed 3 bases and J shed 0 bases, with 9 bases lying between them. The CDR3 is 15 residues long. As DNA, the CDR3 is TGTGCCAGTAGTATGTCGGGGTACTCTGGAAACACCATATATTTT. Its translation: CASSMSGYSGNTIYF.

This clone turned up a few times. The chain links TRBV7-3 to TRBJ2-1; 9 bases map to TRBD1. This CDR3 region has 15 residues. Germline assignment: CDR1 SGHTA and CDR2 FQGTGA. V shed 3 bases, J shed 7 bases, and the junction held 7 bases outside the gene matches. The CDR3 DNA is TGTGCCAGCAGCTTCGACAGGGGGTTGGGTAATGAGCAGTTCTTC. It encodes CASSFDRGLGNEQFF.